This TCR beta chain originates from a study of T cell changes during pregnancy in multiple sclerosis. CDR1 and CDR2 from the germline V gene are SNHLY and FYNNEI. Trimming cost V 4 bases and J 0 bases; bases outside gene matches: 10. The CDR3 sequence is 17 residues long. The assay was immunoSEQ multiplex PCR, and TCRdb's table has in-frame clones only and misses some. This table holds 40,000 to 50,000 clones, just over 90% found once. The sequence came from a female donor with multiple sclerosis, enrolled in a pregnancy study. The genes are TRBV2 and TRBJ1-1; 8 bases map to TRBD1. This specimen was CD4+ T cells from peripheral blood mononuclear cells, taken in the third trimester of pregnancy. CDR3 in amino acids: CASSAPLRTGMNTEAFF. CDR3 nucleotides: TGTGCCAGCAGTGCCCCGTTGAGGACAGGGATGAACACTGAAGCTTTCTTT.